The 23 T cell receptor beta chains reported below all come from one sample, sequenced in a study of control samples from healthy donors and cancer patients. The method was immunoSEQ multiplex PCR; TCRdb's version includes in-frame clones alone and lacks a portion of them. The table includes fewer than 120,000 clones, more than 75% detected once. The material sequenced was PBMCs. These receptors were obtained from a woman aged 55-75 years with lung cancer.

CDR3 sequence: CASSQDRGGAYSPLHF. The CDR3 nucleotides are TGTGCCAGCAGCCAAGATCGAGGGGGCGCCTATTCACCCCTCCACTTT. This chain uses TRBV4-2 with TRBJ1-6; the match to TRBD1 covers 7 bases. Germline CDR1 and CDR2: LGHNA and YNFKEQ. Trimming removed 0 bases from V and 8 bases from J; junction bases left unmatched: 7. The CDR3 length is 16 residues.

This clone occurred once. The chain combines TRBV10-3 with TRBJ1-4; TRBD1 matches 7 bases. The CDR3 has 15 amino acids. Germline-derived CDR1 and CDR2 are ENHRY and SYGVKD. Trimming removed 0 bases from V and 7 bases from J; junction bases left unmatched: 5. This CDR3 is CAISESRDSGEKLFF. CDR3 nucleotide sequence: TGTGCCATCAGTGAGTCAAGGGACAGCGGTGAAAAACTGTTTTTT.

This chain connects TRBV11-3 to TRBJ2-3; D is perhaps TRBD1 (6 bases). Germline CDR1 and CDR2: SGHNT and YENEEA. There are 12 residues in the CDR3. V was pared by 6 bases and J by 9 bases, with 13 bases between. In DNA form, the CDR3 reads TGTGCCAGCAGTGCAGGGGTGGGGACGCAGTATTTT. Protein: CASSAGVGTQYF.

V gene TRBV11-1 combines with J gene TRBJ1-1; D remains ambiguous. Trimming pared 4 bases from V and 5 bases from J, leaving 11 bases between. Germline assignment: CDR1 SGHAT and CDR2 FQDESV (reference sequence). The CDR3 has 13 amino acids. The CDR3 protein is CASSSEVGTEAFF. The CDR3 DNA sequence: TGTGCCAGCAGCTCTGAAGTGGGAACTGAAGCTTTCTTT.

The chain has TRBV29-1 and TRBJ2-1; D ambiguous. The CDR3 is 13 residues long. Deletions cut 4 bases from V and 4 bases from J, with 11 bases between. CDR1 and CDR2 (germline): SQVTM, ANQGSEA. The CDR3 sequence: CSVGSPEYNEQFF. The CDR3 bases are TGCAGCGTTGGTAGTCCCGAATACAATGAGCAGTTCTTC.

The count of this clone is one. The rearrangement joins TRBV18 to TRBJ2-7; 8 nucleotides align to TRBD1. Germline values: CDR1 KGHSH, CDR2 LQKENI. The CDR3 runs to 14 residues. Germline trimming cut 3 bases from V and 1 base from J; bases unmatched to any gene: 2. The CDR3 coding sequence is TGTGCCAGCTCACCCGGGACAGGATCCTACGAGCAGTACTTC. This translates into CASSPGTGSYEQYF.

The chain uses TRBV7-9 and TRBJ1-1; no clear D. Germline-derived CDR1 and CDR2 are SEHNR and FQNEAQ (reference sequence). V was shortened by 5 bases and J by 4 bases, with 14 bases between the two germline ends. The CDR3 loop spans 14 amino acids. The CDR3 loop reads CASSPDGRATEAFF. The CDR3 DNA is TGTGCCAGCAGCCCCGACGGGCGGGCCACTGAAGCTTTCTTT.

The CDR3, as DNA: TGTGCCAGCAGTCATACAGGAATAACTTTCTTT. Protein: CASSHTGITFF. V gene TRBV6-2 or TRBV6-3 combines with J gene TRBJ1-1, with D maybe TRBD1 (5 bases). This CDR3 contains 11 residues. Germline lookup yields CDR1 MNHEY and CDR2 SVGEGT. Trimming took off 5 bases at V and 12 bases at J, with 13 bases between the two ends.

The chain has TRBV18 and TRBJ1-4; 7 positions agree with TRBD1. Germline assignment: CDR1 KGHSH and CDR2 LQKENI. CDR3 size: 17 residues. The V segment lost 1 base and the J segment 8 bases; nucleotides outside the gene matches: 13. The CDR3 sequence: CASSPQADRSLGEKLFF. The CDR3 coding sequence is TGTGCCAGCTCACCACAGGCGGACAGGTCCCTAGGGGAAAAACTGTTTTTT.

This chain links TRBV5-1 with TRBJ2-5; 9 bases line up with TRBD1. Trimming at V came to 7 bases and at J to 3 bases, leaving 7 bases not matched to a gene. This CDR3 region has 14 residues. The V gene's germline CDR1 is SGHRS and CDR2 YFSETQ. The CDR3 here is CASGEQGAEETQYF. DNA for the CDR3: TGCGCCAGCGGCGAACAGGGGGCCGAAGAGACCCAGTACTTC.

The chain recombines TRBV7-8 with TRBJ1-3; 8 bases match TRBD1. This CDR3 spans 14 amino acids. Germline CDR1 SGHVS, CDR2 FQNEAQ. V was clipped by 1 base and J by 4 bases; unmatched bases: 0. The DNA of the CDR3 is TGTGCCAGCAGCTTAGGGACAGGGGGAAACACCATATATTTT. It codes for CASSLGTGGNTIYF.

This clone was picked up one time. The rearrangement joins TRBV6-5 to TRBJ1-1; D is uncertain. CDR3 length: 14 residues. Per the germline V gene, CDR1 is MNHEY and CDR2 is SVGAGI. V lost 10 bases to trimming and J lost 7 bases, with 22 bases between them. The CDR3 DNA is TGTGCCACCAGCAATGCTCAAGGTGGGGTTGAAGCTTTCTTT. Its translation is CATSNAQGGVEAFF.

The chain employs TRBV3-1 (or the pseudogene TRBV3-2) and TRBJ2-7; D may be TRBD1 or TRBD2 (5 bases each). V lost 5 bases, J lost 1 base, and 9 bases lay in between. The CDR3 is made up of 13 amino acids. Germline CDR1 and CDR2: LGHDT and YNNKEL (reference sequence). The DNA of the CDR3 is TGTGCCAGCAGCGGGGACGGATCCTACGAGCAGTACTTC. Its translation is CASSGDGSYEQYF.

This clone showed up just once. CDR3 nucleotides: TGCGCCAGCAGCCAAGAGTGGCAGGGACGAGTCATTGAGGCTGAAGCTTTCTTT. Its protein is CASSQEWQGRVIEAEAFF. V gene TRBV4-3 combines with J gene TRBJ1-1; a possible D gene is TRBD1 (5 bases). The germline V gene has CDR1 LGHNA and CDR2 YSLEER. The CDR3 length is 18 residues. The ends were cut back, 0 bases at V and 6 bases at J, with 23 bases in the middle.

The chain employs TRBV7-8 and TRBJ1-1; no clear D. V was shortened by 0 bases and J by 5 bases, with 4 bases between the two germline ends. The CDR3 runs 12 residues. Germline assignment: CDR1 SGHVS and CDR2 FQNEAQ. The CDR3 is CASSLALTEAFF. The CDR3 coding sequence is TGTGCCAGCAGCTTAGCGCTAACTGAAGCTTTCTTT.

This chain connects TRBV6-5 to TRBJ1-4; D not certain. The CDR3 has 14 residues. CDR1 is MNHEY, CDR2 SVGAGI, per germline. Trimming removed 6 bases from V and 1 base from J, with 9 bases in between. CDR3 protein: CASRSGLTNEKLFF. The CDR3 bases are TGTGCCAGCAGAAGTGGATTAACTAATGAAAAACTGTTTTTT.

This CDR3 reads CASSPGTEINEKLFF. In DNA, the CDR3 is TGTGCCAGCTCACCTGGGACAGAGATTAATGAAAAACTGTTTTTT. The chain has TRBV18 and TRBJ1-4; TRBD1 matches 7 bases. The V and J ends lost 3 bases and 4 bases, in that order; junction bases with no gene match: 5. The CDR3 totals 15 residues. Germline V gives CDR1 KGHSH, CDR2 LQKENI.

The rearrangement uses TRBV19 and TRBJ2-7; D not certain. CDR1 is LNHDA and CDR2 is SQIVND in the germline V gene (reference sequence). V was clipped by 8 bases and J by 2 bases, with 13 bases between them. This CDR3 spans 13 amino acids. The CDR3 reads CASATSEPYEQYF. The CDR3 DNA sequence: TGTGCCAGTGCCACCTCAGAACCCTACGAGCAGTACTTC.

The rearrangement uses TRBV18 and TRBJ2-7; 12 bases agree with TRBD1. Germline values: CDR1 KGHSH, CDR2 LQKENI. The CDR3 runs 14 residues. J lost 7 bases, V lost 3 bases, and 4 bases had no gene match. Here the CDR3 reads CASSPGQGAGEQYF. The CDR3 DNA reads TGTGCCAGCTCACCGGGACAGGGGGCGGGGGAGCAGTACTTC. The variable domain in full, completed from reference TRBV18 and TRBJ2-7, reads NAGVMQNPRHLVRRRGQEARLRCSPMKGHSHVYWYRQLPEEGLKFMVYLQKENIIDESGMPKERFSAEFPKEGPSILRIQQVVRGDSAAYFCASSPGQGAGEQYFGPGTRLTVT.

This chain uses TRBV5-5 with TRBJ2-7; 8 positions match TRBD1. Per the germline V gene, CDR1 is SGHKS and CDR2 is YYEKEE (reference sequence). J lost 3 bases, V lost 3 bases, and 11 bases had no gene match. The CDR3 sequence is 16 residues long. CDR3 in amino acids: CASSYDPGQVSYEQYF. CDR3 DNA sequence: TGTGCCAGCAGCTACGACCCGGGACAGGTTAGCTACGAGCAGTACTTC.

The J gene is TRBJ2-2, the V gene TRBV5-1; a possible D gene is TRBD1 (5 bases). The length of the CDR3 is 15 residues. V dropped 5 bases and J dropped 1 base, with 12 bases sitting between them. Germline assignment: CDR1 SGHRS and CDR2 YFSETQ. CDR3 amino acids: CASSAVTGNTGELFF. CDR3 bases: TGCGCCAGCAGTGCAGTAACAGGGAACACCGGGGAGCTGTTTTTT. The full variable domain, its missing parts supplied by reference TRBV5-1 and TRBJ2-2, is KAGVTQTPRYLIKTRGQQVTLSCSPISGHRSVSWYQQTPGQGLQFLFEYFSETQRNKGNFPGRFSGRQFSNSRSEMNVSTLELGDSALYLCASSAVTGNTGELFFGEGSRLTVL.

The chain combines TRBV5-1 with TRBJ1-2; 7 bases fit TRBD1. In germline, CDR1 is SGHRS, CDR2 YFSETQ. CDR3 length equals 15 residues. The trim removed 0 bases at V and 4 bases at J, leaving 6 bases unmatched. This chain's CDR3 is CASSLEGGAVYGYTF. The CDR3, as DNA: TGCGCCAGCAGCTTGGAAGGGGGCGCAGTCTATGGCTACACCTTC.

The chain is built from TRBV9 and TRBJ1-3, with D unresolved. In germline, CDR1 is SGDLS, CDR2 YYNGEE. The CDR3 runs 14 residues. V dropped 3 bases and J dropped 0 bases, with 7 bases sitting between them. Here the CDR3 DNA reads TGTGCCAGCAGCGGGCAGTTCTCTGGAAACACCATATATTTT. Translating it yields CASSGQFSGNTIYF.